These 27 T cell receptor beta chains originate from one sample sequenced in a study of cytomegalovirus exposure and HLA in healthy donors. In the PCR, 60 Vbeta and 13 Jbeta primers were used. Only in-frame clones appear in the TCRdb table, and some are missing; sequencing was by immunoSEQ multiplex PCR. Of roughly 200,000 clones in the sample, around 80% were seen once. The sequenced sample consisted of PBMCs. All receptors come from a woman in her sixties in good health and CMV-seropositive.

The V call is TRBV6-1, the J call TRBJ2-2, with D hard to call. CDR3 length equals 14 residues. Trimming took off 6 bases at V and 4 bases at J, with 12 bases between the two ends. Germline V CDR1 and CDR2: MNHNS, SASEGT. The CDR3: CASSPWASTGELFF. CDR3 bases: TGTGCCAGCAGCCCATGGGCGAGCACCGGGGAGCTGTTTTTT.

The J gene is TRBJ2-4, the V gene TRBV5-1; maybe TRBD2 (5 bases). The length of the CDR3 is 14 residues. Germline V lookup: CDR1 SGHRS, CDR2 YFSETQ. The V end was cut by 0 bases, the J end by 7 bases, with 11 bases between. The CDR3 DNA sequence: TGCGCCAGCAGCTTGGGTGCGTGGGAGAACATTCAGTACTTC. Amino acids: CASSLGAWENIQYF. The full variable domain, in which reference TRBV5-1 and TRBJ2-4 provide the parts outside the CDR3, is KAGVTQTPRYLIKTRGQQVTLSCSPISGHRSVSWYQQTPGQGLQFLFEYFSETQRNKGNFPGRFSGRQFSNSRSEMNVSTLELGDSALYLCASSLGAWENIQYFGAGTRLSVL.

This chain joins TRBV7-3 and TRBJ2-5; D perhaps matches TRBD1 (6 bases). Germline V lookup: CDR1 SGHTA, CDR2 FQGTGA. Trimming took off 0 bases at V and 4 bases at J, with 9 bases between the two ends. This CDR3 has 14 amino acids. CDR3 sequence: CASSLTGTRETQYF. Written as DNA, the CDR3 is TGTGCCAGCAGCTTAACGGGGACAAGAGAGACCCAGTACTTC. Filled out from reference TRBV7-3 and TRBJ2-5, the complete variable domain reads GAGVSQTPSNKVTEKGKYVELRCDPISGHTALYWYRQSLGQGPEFLIYFQGTGAADDSGLPNDRFFAVRPEGSVSTLKIQRTERGDSAVYLCASSLTGTRETQYFGPGTRLLVL.

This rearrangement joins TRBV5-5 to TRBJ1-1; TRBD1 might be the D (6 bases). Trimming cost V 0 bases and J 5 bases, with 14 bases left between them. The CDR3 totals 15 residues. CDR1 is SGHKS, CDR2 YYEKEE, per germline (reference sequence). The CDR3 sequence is CASSLGLGAGTEAFF. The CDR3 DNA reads TGTGCCAGCAGCTTGGGGCTGGGGGCCGGTACTGAAGCTTTCTTT.

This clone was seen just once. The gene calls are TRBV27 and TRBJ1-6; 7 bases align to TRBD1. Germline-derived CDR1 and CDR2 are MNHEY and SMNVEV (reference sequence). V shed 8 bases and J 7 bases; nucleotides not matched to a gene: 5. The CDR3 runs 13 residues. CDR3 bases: TGTGCCAGCCGGGACAGTGCAAATTCACCCCTCCACTTT. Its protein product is CASRDSANSPLHF.

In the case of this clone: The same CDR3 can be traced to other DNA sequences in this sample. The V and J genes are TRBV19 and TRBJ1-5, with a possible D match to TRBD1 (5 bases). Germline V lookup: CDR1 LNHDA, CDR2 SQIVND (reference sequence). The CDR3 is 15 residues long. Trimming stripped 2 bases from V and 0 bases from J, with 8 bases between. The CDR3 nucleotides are TGTGCCAGTAGTATATCAGGGAATAGCAATCAGCCCCAGCATTTT. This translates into CASSISGNSNQPQHF. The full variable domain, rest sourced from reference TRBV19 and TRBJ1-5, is DGGITQSPKYLFRKEGQNVTLSCEQNLNHDAMYWYRQDPGQGLRLIYYSQIVNDFQKGDIAEGYSVSREKKESFPLTVTSAQKNPTAFYLCASSISGNSNQPQHFGDGTRLSIL.

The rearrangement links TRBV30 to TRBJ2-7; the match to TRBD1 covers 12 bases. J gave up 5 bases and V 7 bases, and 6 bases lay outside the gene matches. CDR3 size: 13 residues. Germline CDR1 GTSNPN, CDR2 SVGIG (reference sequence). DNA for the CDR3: TGTGCCTCTTCCGGGACAGGGGGCCACGAGCAGTACTTC. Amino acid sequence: CASSGTGGHEQYF. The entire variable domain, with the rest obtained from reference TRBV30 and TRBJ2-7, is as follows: SQTIHQWPATLVQPVGSPLSLECTVEGTSNPNLYWYRQAAGRGLQLLFYSVGIGQISSEVPQNLSASRPQDRQFILSSKKLLLSDSGFYLCASSGTGGHEQYFGPGTRLTVT.

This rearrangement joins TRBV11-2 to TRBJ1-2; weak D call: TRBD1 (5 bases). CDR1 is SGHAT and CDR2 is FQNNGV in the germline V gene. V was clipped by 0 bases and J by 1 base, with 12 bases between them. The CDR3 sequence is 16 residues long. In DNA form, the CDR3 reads TGTGCCAGCAGCTTAGATCTTCCGGGGGGTAACTATGGCTACACCTTC. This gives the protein CASSLDLPGGNYGYTF.

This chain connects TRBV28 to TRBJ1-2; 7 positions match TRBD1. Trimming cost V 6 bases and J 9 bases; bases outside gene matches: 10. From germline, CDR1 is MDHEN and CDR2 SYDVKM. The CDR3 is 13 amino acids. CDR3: CASREPGQPRYTF. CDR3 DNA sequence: TGTGCCAGCAGAGAACCGGGACAGCCTCGCTACACCTTC.

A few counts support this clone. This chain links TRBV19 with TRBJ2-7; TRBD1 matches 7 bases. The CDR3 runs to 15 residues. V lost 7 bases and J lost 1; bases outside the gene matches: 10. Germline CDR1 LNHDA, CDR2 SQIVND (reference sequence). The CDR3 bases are TGTGCCAGTACCCAGAGCCAGGGGGTTTCCTACGAGCAGTACTTC. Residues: CASTQSQGVSYEQYF.

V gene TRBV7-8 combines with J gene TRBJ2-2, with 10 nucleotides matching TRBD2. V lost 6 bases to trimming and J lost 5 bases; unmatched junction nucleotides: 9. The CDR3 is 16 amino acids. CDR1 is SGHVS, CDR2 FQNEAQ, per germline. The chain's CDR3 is CASSHGHSGGTGELFF. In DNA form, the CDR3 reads TGTGCCAGCAGTCACGGACATAGCGGGGGGACCGGGGAGCTGTTTTTT. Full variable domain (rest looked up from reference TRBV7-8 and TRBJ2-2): GAGVSQSPRYKVAKRGQDVALRCDPISGHVSLFWYQQALGQGPEFLTYFQNEAQLDKSGLPSDRFFAERPEGSVSTLKIQRTQQEDSAVYLCASSHGHSGGTGELFFGEGSRLTVL.

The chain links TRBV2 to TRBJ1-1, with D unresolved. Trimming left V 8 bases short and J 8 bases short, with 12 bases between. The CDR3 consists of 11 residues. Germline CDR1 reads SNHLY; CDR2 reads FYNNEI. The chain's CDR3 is CASYLRAEAFF. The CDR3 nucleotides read TGTGCCAGCTATCTGAGAGCAGAAGCTTTCTTT.

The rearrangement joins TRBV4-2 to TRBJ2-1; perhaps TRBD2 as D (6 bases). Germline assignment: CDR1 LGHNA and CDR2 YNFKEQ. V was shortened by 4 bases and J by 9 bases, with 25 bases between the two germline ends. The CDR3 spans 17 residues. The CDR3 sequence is CASSLDRDSKGQAEQFF. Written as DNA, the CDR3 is TGTGCCAGCAGCCTGGACCGGGACTCCAAAGGTCAGGCTGAGCAGTTCTTC.

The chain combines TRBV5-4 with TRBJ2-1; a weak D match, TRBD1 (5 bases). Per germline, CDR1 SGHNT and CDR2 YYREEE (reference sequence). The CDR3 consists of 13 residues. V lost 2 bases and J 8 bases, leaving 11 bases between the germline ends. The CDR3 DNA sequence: TGTGCCAGCAGCTTAGACAGTGGCGATGAGCAGTTCTTC. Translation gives CASSLDSGDEQFF.

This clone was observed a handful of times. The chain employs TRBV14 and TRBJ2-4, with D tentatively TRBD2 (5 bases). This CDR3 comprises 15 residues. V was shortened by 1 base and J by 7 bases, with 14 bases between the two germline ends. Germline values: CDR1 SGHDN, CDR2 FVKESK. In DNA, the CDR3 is TGTGCCAGCAGCCAAGGATGGACTGGCCTTAACATTCAGTACTTC. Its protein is CASSQGWTGLNIQYF.

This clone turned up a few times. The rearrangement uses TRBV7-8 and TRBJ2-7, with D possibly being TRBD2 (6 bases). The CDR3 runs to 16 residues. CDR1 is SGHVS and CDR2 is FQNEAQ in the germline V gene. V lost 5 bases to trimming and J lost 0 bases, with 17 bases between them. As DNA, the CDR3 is TGTGCCAGCAGCACACTTAGCGGTCCCTACTCCTACGAGCAGTACTTC. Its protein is CASSTLSGPYSYEQYF.

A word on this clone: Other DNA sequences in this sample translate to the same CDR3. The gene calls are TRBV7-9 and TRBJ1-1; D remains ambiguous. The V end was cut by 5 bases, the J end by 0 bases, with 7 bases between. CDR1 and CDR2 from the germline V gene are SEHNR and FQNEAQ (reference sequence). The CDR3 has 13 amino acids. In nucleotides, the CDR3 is TGTGCCAGCAGCCCTAGTATGAACACTGAAGCTTTCTTT. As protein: CASSPSMNTEAFF.

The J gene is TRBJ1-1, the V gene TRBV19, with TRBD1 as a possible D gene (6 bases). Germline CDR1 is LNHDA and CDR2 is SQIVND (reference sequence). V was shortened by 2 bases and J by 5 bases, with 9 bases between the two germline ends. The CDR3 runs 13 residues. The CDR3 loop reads CASSITGWTEAFF. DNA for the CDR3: TGTGCCAGTAGTATAACAGGGTGGACTGAAGCTTTCTTT.

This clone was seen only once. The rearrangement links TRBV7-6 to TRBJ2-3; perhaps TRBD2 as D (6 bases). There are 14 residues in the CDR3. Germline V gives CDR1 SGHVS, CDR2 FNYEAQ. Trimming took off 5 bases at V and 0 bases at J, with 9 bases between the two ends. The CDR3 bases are TGTGCCAGCAGCGAGGGACTTAGCACAGATACGCAGTATTTT. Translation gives CASSEGLSTDTQYF.

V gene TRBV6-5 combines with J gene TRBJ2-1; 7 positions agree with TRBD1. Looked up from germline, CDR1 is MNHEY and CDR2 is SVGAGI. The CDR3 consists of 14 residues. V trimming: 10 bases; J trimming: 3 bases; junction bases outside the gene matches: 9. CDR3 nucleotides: TGTGCCACCGCAGGACAGGCGATCTACAATGAGCAGTTCTTC. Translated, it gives CATAGQAIYNEQFF.

The CDR3 DNA is TGTGCCAGCAGCTTACACGGCGACAGGGAAGAGACCCAGTACTTC. It encodes CASSLHGDREETQYF. This chain connects TRBV7-9 to TRBJ2-5; 7 nucleotides match TRBD1. The germline V gene encodes CDR1 SEHNR and CDR2 FQNEAQ (reference sequence). With 2 bases clipped from V and 3 bases from J, the junction kept 6 bases outside the gene matches. The CDR3 runs 15 residues.

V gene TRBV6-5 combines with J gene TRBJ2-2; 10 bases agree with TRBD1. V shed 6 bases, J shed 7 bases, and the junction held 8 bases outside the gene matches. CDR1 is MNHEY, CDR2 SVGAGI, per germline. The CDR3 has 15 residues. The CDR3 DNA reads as TGTGCCAGCAGCCTAGACAGGGGGCGGTTCGGGGAGCTGTTTTTT. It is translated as CASSLDRGRFGELFF.

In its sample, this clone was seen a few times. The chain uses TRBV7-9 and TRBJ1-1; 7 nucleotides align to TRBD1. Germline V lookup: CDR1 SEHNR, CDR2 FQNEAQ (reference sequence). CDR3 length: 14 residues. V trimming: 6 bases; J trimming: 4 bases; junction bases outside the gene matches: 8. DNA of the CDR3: TGTGCCAGCAGTACAGGACAGGTTTCCACTGAAGCTTTCTTT. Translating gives CASSTGQVSTEAFF.

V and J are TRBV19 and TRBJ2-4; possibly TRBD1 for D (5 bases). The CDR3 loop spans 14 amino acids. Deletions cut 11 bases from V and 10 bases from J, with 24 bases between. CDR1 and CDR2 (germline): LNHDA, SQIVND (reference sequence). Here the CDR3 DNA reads TGTGCCGCTACTACCTCGACAGAGCCAATTATTCAGTACTTC. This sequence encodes CAATTSTEPIIQYF.

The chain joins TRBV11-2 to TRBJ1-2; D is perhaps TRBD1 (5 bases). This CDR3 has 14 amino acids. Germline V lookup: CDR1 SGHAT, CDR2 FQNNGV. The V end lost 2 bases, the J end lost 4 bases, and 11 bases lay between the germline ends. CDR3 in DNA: TGTGCCAGCAGCTTAAGAGCAGGGTCCTATGGCTACACCTTC. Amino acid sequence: CASSLRAGSYGYTF.

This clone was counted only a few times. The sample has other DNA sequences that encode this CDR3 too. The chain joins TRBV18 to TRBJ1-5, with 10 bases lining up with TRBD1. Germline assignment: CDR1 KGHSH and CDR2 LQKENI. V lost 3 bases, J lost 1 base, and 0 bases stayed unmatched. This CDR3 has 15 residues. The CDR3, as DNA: TGTGCCAGCTCACCGGGACAGGGGAGCAATCAGCCCCAGCATTTT. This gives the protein CASSPGQGSNQPQHF.

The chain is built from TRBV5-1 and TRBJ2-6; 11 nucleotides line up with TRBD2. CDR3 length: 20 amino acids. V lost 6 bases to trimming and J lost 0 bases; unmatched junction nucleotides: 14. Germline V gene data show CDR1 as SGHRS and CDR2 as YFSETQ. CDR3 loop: CASTLPRVAGGSSGANVLTF. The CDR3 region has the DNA TGCGCCAGCACCCTGCCGAGGGTAGCGGGGGGGAGCTCTGGGGCCAACGTCCTGACTTTC. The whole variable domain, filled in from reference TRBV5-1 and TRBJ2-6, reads KAGVTQTPRYLIKTRGQQVTLSCSPISGHRSVSWYQQTPGQGLQFLFEYFSETQRNKGNFPGRFSGRQFSNSRSEMNVSTLELGDSALYLCASTLPRVAGGSSGANVLTFGAGSRLTVL.